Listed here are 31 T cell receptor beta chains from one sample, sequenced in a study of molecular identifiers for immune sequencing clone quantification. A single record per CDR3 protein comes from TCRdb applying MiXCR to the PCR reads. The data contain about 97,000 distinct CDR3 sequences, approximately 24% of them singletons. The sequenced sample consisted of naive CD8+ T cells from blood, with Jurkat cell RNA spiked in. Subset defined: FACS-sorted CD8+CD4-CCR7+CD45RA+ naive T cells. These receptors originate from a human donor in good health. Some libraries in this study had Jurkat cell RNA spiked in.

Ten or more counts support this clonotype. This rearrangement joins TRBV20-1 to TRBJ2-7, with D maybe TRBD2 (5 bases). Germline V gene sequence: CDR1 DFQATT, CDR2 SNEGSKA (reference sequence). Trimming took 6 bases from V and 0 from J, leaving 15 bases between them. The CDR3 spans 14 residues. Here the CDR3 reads CSATTTASSYEQYF. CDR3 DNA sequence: TGCAGTGCCACGACTACCGCGAGCTCCTACGAGCAGTACTTC.

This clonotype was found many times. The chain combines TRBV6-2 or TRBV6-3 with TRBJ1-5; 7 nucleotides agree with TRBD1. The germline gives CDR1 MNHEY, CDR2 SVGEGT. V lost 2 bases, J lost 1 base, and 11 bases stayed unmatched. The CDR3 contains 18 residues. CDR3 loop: CASSYPFPGGESNQPQHF. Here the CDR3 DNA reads TGTGCCAGCAGTTACCCATTCCCAGGGGGAGAAAGCAATCAGCCCCAGCATTTT.

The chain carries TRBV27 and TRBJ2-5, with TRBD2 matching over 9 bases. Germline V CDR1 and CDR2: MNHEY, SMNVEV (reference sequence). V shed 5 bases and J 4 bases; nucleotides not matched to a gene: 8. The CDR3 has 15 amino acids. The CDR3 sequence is CASSAGTSIGETQYF. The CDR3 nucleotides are TGTGCCAGCAGTGCAGGGACTAGCATTGGAGAGACCCAGTACTTC.

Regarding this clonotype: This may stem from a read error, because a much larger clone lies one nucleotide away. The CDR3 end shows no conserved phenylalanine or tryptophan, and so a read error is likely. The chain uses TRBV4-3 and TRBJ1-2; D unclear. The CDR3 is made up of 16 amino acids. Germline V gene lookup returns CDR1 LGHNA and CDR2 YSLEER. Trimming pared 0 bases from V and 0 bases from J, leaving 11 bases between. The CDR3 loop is CASSQDRGPANYGYTI. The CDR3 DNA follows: TGCGCCAGCAGCCAAGATCGAGGTCCGGCTAACTATGGCTACACCATC.

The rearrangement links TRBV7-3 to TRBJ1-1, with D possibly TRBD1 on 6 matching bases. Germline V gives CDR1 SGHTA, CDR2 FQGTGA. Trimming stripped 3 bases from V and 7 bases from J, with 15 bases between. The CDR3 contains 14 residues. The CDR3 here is CASSFNGGGGEAFF. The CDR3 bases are TGTGCCAGCAGCTTTAACGGGGGCGGTGGTGAAGCTTTCTTT.

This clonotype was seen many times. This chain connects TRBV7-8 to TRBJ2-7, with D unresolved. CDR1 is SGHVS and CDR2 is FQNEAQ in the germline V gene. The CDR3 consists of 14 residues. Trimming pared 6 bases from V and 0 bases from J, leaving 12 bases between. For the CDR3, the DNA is TGTGCCAGCAGGGCGTACCACGACTCCTACGAGCAGTACTTC. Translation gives CASRAYHDSYEQYF.

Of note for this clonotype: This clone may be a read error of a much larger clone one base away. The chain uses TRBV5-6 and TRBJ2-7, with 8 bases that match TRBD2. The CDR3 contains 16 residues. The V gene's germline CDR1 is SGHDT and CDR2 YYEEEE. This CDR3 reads CDSSPPIREGSYEQYF. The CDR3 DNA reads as TGTGACAGCAGCCCGCCGATCCGGGAGGGATCCTACGAGCAGTACTTC. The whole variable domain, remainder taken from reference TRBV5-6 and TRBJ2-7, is DAGVTQSPTHLIKTRGQQVTLRCSPKSGHDTVSWYQQALGQGPQFIFQYYEEEERQRGNFPDRFSGHQFPNYSSELNVNALLLGDSALYLCDSSPPIREGSYEQYFGPGTRLTVT.

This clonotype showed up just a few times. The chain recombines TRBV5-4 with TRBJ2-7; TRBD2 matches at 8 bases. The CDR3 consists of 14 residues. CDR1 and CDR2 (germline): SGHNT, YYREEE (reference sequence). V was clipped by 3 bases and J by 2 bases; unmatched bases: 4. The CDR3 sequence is CASSSGLETYEQYF. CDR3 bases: TGTGCCAGCAGCTCGGGACTAGAAACCTACGAGCAGTACTTC.

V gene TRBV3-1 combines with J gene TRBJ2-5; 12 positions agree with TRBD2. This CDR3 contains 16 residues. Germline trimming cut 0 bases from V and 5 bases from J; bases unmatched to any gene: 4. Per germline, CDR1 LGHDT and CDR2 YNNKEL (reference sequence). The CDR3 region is CASSQDLAGGLETQYF. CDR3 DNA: TGTGCCAGCAGCCAAGATCTAGCGGGGGGGCTTGAGACCCAGTACTTC.

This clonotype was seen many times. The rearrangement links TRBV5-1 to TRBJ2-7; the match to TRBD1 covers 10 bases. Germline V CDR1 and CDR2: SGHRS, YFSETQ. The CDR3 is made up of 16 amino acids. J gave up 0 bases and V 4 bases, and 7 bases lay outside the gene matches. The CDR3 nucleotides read TGCGCCAGCAGCCCGGGACAGGGGATTAGCTCCTACGAGCAGTACTTC. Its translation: CASSPGQGISSYEQYF. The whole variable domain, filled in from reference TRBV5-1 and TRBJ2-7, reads KAGVTQTPRYLIKTRGQQVTLSCSPISGHRSVSWYQQTPGQGLQFLFEYFSETQRNKGNFPGRFSGRQFSNSRSEMNVSTLELGDSALYLCASSPGQGISSYEQYFGPGTRLTVT.

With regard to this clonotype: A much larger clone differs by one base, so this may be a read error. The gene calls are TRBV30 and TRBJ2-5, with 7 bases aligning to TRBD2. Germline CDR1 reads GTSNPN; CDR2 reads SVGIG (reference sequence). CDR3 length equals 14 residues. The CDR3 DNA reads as TGTGCCTGGAATATGGGGGGGTTTCAAGAGACCCAGCACTTC. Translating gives CAWNMGGFQETQHF.

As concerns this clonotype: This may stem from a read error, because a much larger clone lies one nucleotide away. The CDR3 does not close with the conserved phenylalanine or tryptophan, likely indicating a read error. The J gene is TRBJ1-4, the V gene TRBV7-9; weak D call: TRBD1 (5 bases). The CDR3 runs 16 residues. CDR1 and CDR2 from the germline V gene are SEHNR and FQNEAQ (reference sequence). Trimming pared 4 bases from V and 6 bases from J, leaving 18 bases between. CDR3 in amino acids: CASSSNPTGGYEKLFL. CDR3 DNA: TGTGCCAGCAGCTCGAACCCAACTGGGGGATATGAAAAACTGTTTCTT.

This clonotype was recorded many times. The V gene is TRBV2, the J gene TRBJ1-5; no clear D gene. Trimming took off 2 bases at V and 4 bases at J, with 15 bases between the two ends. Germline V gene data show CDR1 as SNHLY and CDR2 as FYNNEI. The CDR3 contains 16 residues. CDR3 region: CASSENDDLGNQPQHF. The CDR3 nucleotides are TGTGCCAGCAGTGAAAATGACGATCTGGGAAATCAGCCCCAGCATTTT.

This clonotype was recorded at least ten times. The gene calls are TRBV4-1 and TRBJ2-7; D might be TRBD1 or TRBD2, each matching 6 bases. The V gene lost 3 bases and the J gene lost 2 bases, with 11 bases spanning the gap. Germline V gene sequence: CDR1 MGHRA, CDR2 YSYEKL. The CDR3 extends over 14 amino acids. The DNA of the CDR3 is TGCGCCAGCAGCCATACAGGGAGGACCTACGAGCAGTACTTC. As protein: CASSHTGRTYEQYF.

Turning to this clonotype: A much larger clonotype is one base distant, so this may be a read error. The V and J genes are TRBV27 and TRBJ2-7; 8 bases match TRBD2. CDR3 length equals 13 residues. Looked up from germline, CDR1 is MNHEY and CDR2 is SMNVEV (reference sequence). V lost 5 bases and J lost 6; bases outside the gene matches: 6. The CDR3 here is CASSVTSACEQYF. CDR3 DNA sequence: TGTGCCAGCAGTGTGACTAGCGCCTGCGAGCAGTACTTC.

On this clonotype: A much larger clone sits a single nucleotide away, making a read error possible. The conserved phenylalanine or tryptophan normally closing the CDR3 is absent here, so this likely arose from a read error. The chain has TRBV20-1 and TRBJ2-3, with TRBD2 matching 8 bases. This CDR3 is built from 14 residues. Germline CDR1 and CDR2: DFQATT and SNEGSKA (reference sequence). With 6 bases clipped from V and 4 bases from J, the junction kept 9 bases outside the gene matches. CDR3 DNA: TGCAGTGCGATCCCCCTCGGGGGGGCAGATACGCAGTATTCT. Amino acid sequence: CSAIPLGGADTQYS.

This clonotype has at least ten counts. In DNA, the CDR3 is TGTGCCAGCAGCCCAACTTATGGGGCCGCGGAGGCCATTCAGTACTTC. It translates to CASSPTYGAAEAIQYF. The chain combines TRBV5-6 with TRBJ2-4; perhaps D is TRBD1 or TRBD2 (5 bases each). This CDR3 is 16 amino acids long. V gave up 4 bases and J gave up 9 bases, with 23 bases separating them. Germline V CDR1 and CDR2: SGHDT, YYEEEE.

The CDR3 spells CASGPDPGPQPQHF. In nucleotides, the CDR3 is TGTGCCAGCGGCCCAGACCCCGGCCCACAGCCCCAGCATTTT. This chain links TRBV7-2 with TRBJ1-5; D unresolved. V lost 8 bases to trimming and J lost 7 bases, with 18 bases between them. The CDR3 is made up of 14 amino acids. CDR1 is SGHTA and CDR2 is FQGNSA in the germline V gene. Combining the CDR3 with reference TRBV7-2 and TRBJ1-5 gives the whole variable domain GAGVSQSPSNKVTEKGKDVELRCDPISGHTALYWYRQSLGQGLEFLIYFQGNSAPDKSGLPSDRFSAERTGGSVSTLTIQRTQQEDSAVYLCASGPDPGPQPQHFGDGTRLSIL.

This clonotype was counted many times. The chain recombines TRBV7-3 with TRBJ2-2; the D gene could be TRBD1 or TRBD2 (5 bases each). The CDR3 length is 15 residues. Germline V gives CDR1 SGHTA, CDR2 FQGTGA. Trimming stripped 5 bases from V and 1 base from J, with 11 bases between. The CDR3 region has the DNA TGTGCCAGCAGCCCTGAGGGGAAGAACACCGGGGAGCTGTTTTTT. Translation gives CASSPEGKNTGELFF.

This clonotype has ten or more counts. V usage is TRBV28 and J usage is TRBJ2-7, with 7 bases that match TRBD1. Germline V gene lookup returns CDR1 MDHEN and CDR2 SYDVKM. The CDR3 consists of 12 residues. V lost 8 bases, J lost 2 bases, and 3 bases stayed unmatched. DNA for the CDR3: TGTGCCAGCGGCCAGGGGGCCTACGAGCAGTACTTC. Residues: CASGQGAYEQYF.

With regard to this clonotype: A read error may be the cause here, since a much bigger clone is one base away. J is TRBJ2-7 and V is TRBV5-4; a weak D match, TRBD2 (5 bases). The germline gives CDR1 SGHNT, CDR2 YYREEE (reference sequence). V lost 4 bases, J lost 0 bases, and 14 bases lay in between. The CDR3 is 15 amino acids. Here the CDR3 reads CASSGWTGSSYEQYF. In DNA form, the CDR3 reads TGTGCCAGCAGCGGATGGACGGGAAGCTCCTACGAGCAGTACTTC.

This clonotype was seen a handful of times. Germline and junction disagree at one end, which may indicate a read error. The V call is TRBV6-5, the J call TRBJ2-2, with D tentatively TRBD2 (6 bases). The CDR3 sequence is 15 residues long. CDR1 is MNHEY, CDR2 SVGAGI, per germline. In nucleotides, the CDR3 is TGTGCCACCACATCCGGGAGTCGTGTTACCGGGGAGCTGTTATTT. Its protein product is CATTSGSRVTGELLF.

Here the CDR3 reads CASSQSAGWSYEQYF. The CDR3 bases are TGCGCCAGCAGCCAATCGGCCGGGTGGTCCTACGAGCAGTACTTC. V and J are TRBV4-3 and TRBJ2-7; D not resolved. The CDR3 runs 15 residues. Trimming removed 2 bases from V and 1 base from J, with 12 bases in between. CDR1 is LGHNA, CDR2 YSLEER, per germline.

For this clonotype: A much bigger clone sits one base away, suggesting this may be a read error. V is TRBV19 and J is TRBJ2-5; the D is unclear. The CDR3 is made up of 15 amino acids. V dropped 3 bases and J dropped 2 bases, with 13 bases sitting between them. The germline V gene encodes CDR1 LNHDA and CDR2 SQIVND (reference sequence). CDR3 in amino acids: CASSISIGPQETQYF. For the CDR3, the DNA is TGTGCCAGTAGTATCTCTATCGGTCCTCAAGAGACCCAGTACTTC.

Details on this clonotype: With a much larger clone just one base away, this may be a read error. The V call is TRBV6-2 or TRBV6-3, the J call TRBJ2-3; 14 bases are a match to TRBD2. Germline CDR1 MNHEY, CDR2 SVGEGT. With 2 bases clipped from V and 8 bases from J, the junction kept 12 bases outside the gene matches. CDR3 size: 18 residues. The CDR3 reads CASSYAGTSGSVRGTQYF. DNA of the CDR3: TGTGCCAGCAGTTACGCGGGGACTAGCGGGAGCGTAAGAGGTACGCAGTATTTT.

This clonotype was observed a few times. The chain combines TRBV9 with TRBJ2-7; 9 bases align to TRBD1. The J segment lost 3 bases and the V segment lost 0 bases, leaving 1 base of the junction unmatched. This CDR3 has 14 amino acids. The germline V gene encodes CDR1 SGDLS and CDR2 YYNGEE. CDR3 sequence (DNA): TGTGCCAGCAGCGTAGGGGGACAGGGCTACGAGCAGTACTTC. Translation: CASSVGGQGYEQYF.

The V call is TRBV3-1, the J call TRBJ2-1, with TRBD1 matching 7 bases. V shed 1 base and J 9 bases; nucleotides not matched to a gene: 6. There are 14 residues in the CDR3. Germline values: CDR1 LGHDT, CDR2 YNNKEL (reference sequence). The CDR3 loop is CASSQGQGWGEQFF. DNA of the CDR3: TGTGCCAGCAGCCAAGGACAGGGCTGGGGTGAGCAGTTCTTC.

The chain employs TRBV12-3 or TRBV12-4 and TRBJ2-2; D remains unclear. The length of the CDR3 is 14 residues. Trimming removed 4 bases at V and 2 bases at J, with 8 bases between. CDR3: CASSWTENTGELFF. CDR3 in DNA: TGTGCCAGCAGTTGGACCGAAAACACCGGGGAGCTGTTTTTT.

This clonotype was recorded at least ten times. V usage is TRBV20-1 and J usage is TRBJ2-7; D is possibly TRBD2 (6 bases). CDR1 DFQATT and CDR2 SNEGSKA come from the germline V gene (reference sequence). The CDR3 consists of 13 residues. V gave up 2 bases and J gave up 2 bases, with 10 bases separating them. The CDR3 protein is CSARRTSTYEQYF. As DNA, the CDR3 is TGCAGTGCTAGAAGAACTAGCACCTACGAGCAGTACTTC.

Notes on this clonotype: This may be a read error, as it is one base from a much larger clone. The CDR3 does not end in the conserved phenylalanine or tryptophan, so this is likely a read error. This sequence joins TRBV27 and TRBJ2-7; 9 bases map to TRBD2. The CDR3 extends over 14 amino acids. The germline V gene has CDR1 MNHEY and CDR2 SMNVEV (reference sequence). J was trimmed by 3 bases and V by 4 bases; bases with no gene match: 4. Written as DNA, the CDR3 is TGTGCCAGCAGTTCGCTAGCGGGAAGCTACGAGCAGTACTGC. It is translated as CASSSLAGSYEQYC.

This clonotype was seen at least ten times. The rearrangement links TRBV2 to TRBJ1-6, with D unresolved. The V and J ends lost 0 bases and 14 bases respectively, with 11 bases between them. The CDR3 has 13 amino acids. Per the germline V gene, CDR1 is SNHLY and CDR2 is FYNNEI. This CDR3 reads CASSEAGGRTLHF. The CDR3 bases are TGTGCCAGCAGTGAAGCAGGAGGTCGGACCCTCCACTTT.